This T cell receptor (beta chain) was captured in a study of the immune and genomic landscape of osteosarcoma. Per germline, CDR1 LNHNV and CDR2 YYDKDF (reference sequence). The ends lost 2 bases at V and 3 bases at J; junction bases unmatched: 5. CDR3 size: 15 residues. TCRdb's copy holds only in-frame clones and misses some; the assay was immunoSEQ multiplex PCR. The sample lists a few thousand clones, around 70% occurring once. The origin of this receptor is a young man with osteosarcoma. The chain joins TRBV15 to TRBJ2-7; 9 bases are a match to TRBD1. What was sequenced was tumor tissue from a local recurrence in the femur. The CDR3 region is CATSRSGTGIYEQYF. CDR3 in DNA: TGTGCCACCAGCAGATCTGGGACAGGGATCTACGAGCAGTACTTC.